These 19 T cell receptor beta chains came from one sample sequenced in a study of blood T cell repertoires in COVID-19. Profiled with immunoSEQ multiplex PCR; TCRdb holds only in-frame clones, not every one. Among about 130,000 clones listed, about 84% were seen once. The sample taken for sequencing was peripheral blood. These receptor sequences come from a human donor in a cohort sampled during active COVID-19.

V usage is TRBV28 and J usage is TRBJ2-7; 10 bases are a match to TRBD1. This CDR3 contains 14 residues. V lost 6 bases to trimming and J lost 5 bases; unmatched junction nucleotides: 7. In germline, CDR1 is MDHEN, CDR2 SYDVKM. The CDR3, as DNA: TGTGCCAGCAGACCCGGGACAGGGGCTGACGAGCAGTACTTC. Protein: CASRPGTGADEQYF.

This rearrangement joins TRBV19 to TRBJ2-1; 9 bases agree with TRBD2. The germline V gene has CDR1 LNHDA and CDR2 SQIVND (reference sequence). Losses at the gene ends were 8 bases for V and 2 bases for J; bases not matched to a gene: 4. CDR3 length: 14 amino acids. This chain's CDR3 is CASAASGTYNEQFF. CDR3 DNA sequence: TGTGCCAGTGCCGCTAGCGGGACCTACAATGAGCAGTTCTTC.

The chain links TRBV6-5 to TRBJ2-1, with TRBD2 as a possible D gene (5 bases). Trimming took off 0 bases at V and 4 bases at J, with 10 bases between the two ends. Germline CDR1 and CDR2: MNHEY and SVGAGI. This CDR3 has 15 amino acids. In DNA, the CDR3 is TGTGCCAGCAGTTACTCCGGTAGCGCATACAATGAGCAGTTCTTC. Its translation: CASSYSGSAYNEQFF.

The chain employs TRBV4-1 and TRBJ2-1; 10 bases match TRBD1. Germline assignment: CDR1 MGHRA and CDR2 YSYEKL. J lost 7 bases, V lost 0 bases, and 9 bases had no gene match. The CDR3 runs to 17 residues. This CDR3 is CASSQEPGQGPGNEQFF. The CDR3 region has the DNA TGCGCCAGCAGCCAAGAACCGGGACAGGGGCCAGGGAATGAGCAGTTCTTC.

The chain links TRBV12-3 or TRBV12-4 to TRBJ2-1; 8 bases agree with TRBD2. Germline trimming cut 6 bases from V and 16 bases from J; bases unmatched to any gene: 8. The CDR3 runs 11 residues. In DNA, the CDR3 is TGTGCCAGCAGCCTGGGGACTAGTCACTTCTTC. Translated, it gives CASSLGTSHFF.

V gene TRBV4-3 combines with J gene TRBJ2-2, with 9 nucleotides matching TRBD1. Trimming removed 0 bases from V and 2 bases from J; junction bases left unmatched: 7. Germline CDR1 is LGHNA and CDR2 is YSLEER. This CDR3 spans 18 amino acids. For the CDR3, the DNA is TGCGCCAGCAGCCAAGACGTGGTGGGACAGGGAAACACCGGGGAGCTGTTTTTT. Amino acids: CASSQDVVGQGNTGELFF.

The CDR3 bases are TGTGCCACCAGTGACGTCGACCAGGTCAGGGGCTACACCTTC. Its translation is CATSDVDQVRGYTF. The chain employs TRBV24-1 and TRBJ1-2; D is ambiguous. The CDR3 contains 14 residues. The V gene's germline CDR1 is KGHDR and CDR2 SFDVKD. The V end lost 4 bases, the J end lost 8 bases, and 16 bases lay between the germline ends.

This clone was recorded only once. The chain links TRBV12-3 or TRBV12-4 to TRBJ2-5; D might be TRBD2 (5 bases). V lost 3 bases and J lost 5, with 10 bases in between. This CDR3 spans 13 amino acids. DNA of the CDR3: TGTGCCAGCAGTTTTCGAGGGTGGGAGACCCAGTACTTC. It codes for CASSFRGWETQYF.

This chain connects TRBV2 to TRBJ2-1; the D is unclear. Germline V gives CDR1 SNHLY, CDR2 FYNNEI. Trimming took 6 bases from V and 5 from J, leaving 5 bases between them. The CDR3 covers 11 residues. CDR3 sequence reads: CASRADNEQFF. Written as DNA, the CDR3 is TGTGCCAGCAGGGCGGACAATGAGCAGTTCTTC.

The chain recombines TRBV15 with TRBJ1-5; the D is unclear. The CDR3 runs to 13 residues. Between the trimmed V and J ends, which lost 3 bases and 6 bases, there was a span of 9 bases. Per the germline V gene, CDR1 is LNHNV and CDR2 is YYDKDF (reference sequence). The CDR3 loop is CATSSQIAQPQHF. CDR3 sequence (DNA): TGTGCCACCAGCAGCCAGATAGCTCAGCCCCAGCATTTT.

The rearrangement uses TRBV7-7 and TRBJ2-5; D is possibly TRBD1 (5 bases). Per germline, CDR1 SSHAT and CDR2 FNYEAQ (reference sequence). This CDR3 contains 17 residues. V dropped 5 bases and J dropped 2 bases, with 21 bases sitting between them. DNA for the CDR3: TGTGCCAGCAGCCTTTCTGCCCCAGGACATAGGCAAGAGACCCAGTACTTC. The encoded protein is CASSLSAPGHRQETQYF.

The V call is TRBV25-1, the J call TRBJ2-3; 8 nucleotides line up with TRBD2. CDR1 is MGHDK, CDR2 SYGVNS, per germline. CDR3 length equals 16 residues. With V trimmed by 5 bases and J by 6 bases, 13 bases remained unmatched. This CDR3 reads CASSLSGRGNQDTQYF. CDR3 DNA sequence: TGTGCCAGCAGTCTAAGCGGGAGAGGTAATCAGGATACGCAGTATTTT.

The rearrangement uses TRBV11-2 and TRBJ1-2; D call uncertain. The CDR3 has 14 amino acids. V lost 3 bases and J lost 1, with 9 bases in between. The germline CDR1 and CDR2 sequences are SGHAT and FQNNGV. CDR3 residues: CASSLSQNNYGYTF. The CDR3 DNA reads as TGTGCCAGCAGCTTGTCGCAGAATAACTATGGCTACACCTTC.

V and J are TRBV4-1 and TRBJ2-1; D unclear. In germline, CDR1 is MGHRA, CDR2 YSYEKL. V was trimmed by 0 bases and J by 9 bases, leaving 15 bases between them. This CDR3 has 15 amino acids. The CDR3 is CASSQDSTVLGEQFF. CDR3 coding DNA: TGCGCCAGCAGCCAAGATTCAACAGTTCTGGGTGAGCAGTTCTTC.

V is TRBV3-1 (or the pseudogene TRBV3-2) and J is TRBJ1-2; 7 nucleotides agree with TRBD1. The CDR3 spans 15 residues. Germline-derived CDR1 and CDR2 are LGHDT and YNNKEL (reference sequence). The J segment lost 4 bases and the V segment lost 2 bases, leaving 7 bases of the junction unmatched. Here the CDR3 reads CASSQFWDSFYGYTF. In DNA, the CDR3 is TGTGCCAGCAGCCAATTTTGGGACAGCTTCTATGGCTACACCTTC.

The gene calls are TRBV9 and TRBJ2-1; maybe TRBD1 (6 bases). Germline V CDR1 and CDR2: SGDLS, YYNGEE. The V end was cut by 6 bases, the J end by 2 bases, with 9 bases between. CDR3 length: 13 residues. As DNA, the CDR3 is TGTGCCAGCAACCGGGACACCTACAATGAGCAGTTCTTC. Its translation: CASNRDTYNEQFF.

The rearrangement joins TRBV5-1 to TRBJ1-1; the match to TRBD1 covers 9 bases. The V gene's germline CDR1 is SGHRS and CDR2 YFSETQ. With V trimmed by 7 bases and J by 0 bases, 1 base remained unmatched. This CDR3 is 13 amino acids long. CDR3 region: CASGQGLNTEAFF. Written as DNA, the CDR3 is TGCGCCAGCGGACAGGGGCTGAACACTGAAGCTTTCTTT.

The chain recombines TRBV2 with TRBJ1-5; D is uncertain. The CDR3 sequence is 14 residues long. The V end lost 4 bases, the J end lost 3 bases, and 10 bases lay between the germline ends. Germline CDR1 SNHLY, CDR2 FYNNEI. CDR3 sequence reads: CASSVEQTNQPQHF. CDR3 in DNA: TGTGCCAGCAGTGTGGAGCAGACCAATCAGCCCCAGCATTTT.

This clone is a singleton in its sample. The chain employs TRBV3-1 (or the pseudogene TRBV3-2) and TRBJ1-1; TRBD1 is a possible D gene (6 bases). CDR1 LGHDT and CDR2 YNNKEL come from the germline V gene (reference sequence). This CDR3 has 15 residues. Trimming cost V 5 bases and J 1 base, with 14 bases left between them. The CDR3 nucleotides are TGTGCCAGCAGCTTTACGACAGGTACGAACACTGAAGCTTTCTTT. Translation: CASSFTTGTNTEAFF.